Listed below are T cell receptor beta chains from one sample, sequenced in a study of shared clonotypes between healthy human individuals. The protocol was immunoSEQ multiplex PCR, while the TCRdb copy is restricted to in-frame clones and leaves out a portion. Of approximately 530,000 clones in the sample, less than 96% were seen once. Sequencing input: naive CD4+ T cells sorted from blood. These receptors all come from a woman in her thirties in good health. The CDR3 runs from the conserved cysteine through the conserved F or W. D genes are given only for firm matches. Only some rows state a clone size, as once, few, many or a class for expanded clones.

d_call: -; j_call: TRBJ2-7; v_call: TRBV29-1; clone_size: -; cdr3_aa: CSVERNYEQYF; cdr3_nt: TGCAGCGTTGAACGGAACTACGAGCAGTACTTC
d_call: -; j_call: TRBJ1-3; v_call: TRBV28; clone_size: -; cdr3_aa: CASSPAEAGNTIYF; cdr3_nt: TGTGCCAGCAGCCCAGCGGAGGCTGGAAACACCATATATTTT
d_call: TRBD1; j_call: TRBJ1-1; v_call: TRBV18; clone_size: -; cdr3_aa: CASSPQGQAGLMNTEAFF; cdr3_nt: TGTGCCAGCTCACCACAGGGACAGGCCGGCCTAATGAACACTGAAGCTTTCTTT
d_call: -; j_call: TRBJ2-3; v_call: TRBV9; clone_size: -; cdr3_aa: CASSLQRVSTDTQYF; cdr3_nt: TGTGCCAGCAGCCTCCAGAGGGTGAGCACAGATACGCAGTATTTT
d_call: -; j_call: TRBJ1-2; v_call: TRBV25-1; clone_size: -; cdr3_aa: CASSEGRNYGYTF; cdr3_nt: TGTGCCAGCAGCGAAGGGCGGAACTATGGCTACACCTTC
d_call: -; j_call: TRBJ2-7; v_call: TRBV27; clone_size: -; cdr3_aa: CASSLSDRYEQYF; cdr3_nt: TGTGCCAGCAGTTTATCGGATCGCTACGAGCAGTACTTC
d_call: -; j_call: TRBJ1-2; v_call: TRBV7-9; clone_size: -; cdr3_aa: CASSLASGGVGYTF; cdr3_nt: TGTGCCAGCAGCTTAGCGTCGGGTGGGGTAGGCTACACCTTC
d_call: -; j_call: TRBJ2-7; v_call: TRBV28; clone_size: -; cdr3_aa: CASRGGAPYEQYF; cdr3_nt: TGTGCCAGCAGAGGCGGGGCCCCCTACGAGCAGTACTTC
d_call: -; j_call: TRBJ1-1; v_call: TRBV18; clone_size: -; cdr3_aa: CASSPEGTEAFF; cdr3_nt: TGTGCCAGCTCACCTGAAGGTACTGAAGCTTTCTTT
d_call: -; j_call: TRBJ2-3; v_call: TRBV29-1; clone_size: -; cdr3_aa: CSVGRLQGTDTQYF; cdr3_nt: TGCAGCGTTGGGCGTTTGCAGGGCACAGATACGCAGTATTTT
d_call: -; j_call: TRBJ2-7; v_call: TRBV28; clone_size: -; cdr3_aa: CASSLGYEQYF; cdr3_nt: TGTGCCAGCAGTTTGGGGTACGAGCAGTACTTC
d_call: -; j_call: TRBJ2-7; v_call: TRBV18; clone_size: -; cdr3_aa: CASSPTDQNYEQYF; cdr3_nt: TGTGCCAGCTCACCAACGGACCAGAACTACGAGCAGTACTTC
d_call: -; j_call: TRBJ1-2; v_call: TRBV10-3; clone_size: -; cdr3_aa: CAISEQGDYGYTF; cdr3_nt: TGTGCCATCAGTGAACAGGGCGACTATGGCTACACCTTC
d_call: -; j_call: TRBJ1-1; v_call: TRBV5-1; clone_size: -; cdr3_aa: CASSWQWDTEAFF; cdr3_nt: TGCGCCAGCAGCTGGCAGTGGGACACTGAAGCTTTCTTT
d_call: -; j_call: TRBJ1-2; v_call: TRBV30; clone_size: -; cdr3_aa: CAWSPSSDVTF; cdr3_nt: TGTGCCTGGAGTCCCTCTAGTGACGTCACCTTC
d_call: TRBD1; j_call: TRBJ2-7; v_call: TRBV7-9; clone_size: -; cdr3_aa: CASSSTGTGAGEQYF; cdr3_nt: TGTGCCAGCAGCTCAACCGGGACAGGTGCTGGGGAGCAGTACTTC
d_call: -; j_call: TRBJ2-7; v_call: TRBV9; clone_size: -; cdr3_aa: CASSYKPRPNEQYF; cdr3_nt: TGTGCCAGCAGCTATAAGCCCCGACCCAACGAGCAGTACTTC
d_call: TRBD1; j_call: TRBJ2-7; v_call: TRBV28; clone_size: -; cdr3_aa: CASSKWTTGADGGEQYF; cdr3_nt: TGTGCCAGCAGCAAATGGACCACAGGGGCTGACGGTGGTGAGCAGTACTTC
d_call: TRBD1; j_call: TRBJ2-7; v_call: TRBV2; clone_size: -; cdr3_aa: CASRSGQTYEQYF; cdr3_nt: TGTGCCAGCAGATCGGGACAGACCTACGAGCAGTACTTC
d_call: TRBD1; j_call: TRBJ1-5; v_call: TRBV5-1; clone_size: -; cdr3_aa: CASSPDRVSNQPQHF; cdr3_nt: TGCGCCAGCAGCCCAGACAGGGTGAGCAATCAGCCCCAGCATTTT
d_call: TRBD1; j_call: TRBJ2-7; v_call: TRBV27; clone_size: -; cdr3_aa: CASSKWDRGDPEQYF; cdr3_nt: TGTGCCAGCAGTAAGTGGGACAGGGGTGATCCCGAGCAGTACTTC
d_call: -; j_call: TRBJ2-1; v_call: TRBV1; clone_size: -; cdr3_aa: CTSTDWIPGLVAHNEQFF; cdr3_nt: TGCACCAGCACCGACTGGATCCCGGGACTAGTCGCCCACAATGAGCAGTTCTTC
d_call: -; j_call: TRBJ1-5; v_call: TRBV27; clone_size: -; cdr3_aa: CASKNRRGDYQPQHF; cdr3_nt: TGTGCCAGCAAGAATAGACGGGGGGATTATCAGCCCCAGCATTTT
d_call: -; j_call: TRBJ2-3; v_call: TRBV18; clone_size: -; cdr3_aa: CASSPQMGMDTQYF; cdr3_nt: TGTGCCAGCTCACCACAAATGGGCATGGATACGCAGTATTTT
d_call: TRBD2; j_call: TRBJ2-1; v_call: TRBV5-1; clone_size: once; cdr3_aa: CASSLNGGRAYNEQFF; cdr3_nt: TGCGCCAGCAGCTTGAATGGCGGGAGGGCCTACAATGAGCAGTTCTTC
d_call: TRBD2; j_call: TRBJ2-7; v_call: TRBV19; clone_size: -; cdr3_aa: CASSTQGLAGANEQYF; cdr3_nt: TGTGCCAGTAGTACTCAGGGACTAGCGGGAGCGAACGAGCAGTACTTC
d_call: -; j_call: TRBJ1-1; v_call: TRBV28; clone_size: -; cdr3_aa: CASINPAGSAFF; cdr3_nt: TGTGCCAGCATCAACCCGGCAGGGTCAGCTTTCTTT
d_call: -; j_call: TRBJ1-2; v_call: TRBV2; clone_size: few; cdr3_aa: CASSVQSARYGYTF; cdr3_nt: TGTGCCAGCAGTGTCCAGTCAGCTAGGTATGGCTACACCTTC
d_call: TRBD1; j_call: TRBJ1-1; v_call: TRBV5-1; clone_size: -; cdr3_aa: CASSPWTGRMNTEAFF; cdr3_nt: TGCGCCAGCAGCCCCTGGACAGGGCGAATGAACACTGAAGCTTTCTTT
d_call: -; j_call: TRBJ1-2; v_call: TRBV7-8; clone_size: -; cdr3_aa: CASSPSKANYGYTF; cdr3_nt: TGTGCCAGCAGTCCGTCGAAAGCTAACTATGGCTACACCTTC
d_call: -; j_call: TRBJ2-1; v_call: TRBV4-2; clone_size: -; cdr3_aa: CASSPGLIEQFF; cdr3_nt: TGTGCCAGCAGCCCGGGGCTTATCGAGCAGTTCTTC
d_call: -; j_call: TRBJ1-1; v_call: TRBV11-2; clone_size: -; cdr3_aa: CASSFRLNTEAFF; cdr3_nt: TGTGCCAGCAGCTTCCGGTTGAACACTGAAGCTTTCTTT
d_call: -; j_call: TRBJ2-1; v_call: TRBV5-1; clone_size: once; cdr3_aa: CASRAGRANEQFF; cdr3_nt: TGCGCCAGCAGGGCCGGGCGGGCGAATGAGCAGTTCTTC
d_call: -; j_call: TRBJ1-1; v_call: TRBV28; clone_size: once; cdr3_aa: CASRSPGDTPNTEAFF; cdr3_nt: TGTGCCAGCAGATCTCCGGGGGACACCCCGAACACTGAAGCTTTCTTT
d_call: -; j_call: TRBJ2-5; v_call: TRBV5-1; clone_size: -; cdr3_aa: CASSLQETQYF; cdr3_nt: TGCGCCAGCAGCCTCCAAGAGACCCAGTACTTC
d_call: -; j_call: TRBJ1-2; v_call: TRBV7-9; clone_size: -; cdr3_aa: CASSLDGLYGYTF; cdr3_nt: TGTGCCAGCAGCTTAGACGGTCTCTATGGCTACACCTTC
d_call: TRBD1; j_call: TRBJ2-3; v_call: TRBV28; clone_size: -; cdr3_aa: CASSSPTGADTQYF; cdr3_nt: TGTGCCAGCAGTTCGCCGACAGGGGCAGATACGCAGTATTTT
d_call: -; j_call: TRBJ2-5; v_call: TRBV6-1; clone_size: -; cdr3_aa: CASSDNQYF; cdr3_nt: TGTGCCAGCAGTGATAACCAGTACTTC
d_call: -; j_call: TRBJ1-4; v_call: TRBV27; clone_size: -; cdr3_aa: CASRGREEATNEKLFF; cdr3_nt: TGTGCCAGCCGCGGGAGGGAAGAAGCAACTAATGAAAAACTGTTTTTT
d_call: -; j_call: TRBJ2-1; v_call: TRBV28; clone_size: -; cdr3_aa: CASSPAGIGLNEQFF; cdr3_nt: TGTGCCAGCAGTCCCGCGGGGATCGGGCTCAATGAGCAGTTCTTC
d_call: -; j_call: TRBJ2-7; v_call: TRBV5-4; clone_size: -; cdr3_aa: CASSLGPTYEQYF; cdr3_nt: TGTGCCAGCAGCTTGGGGCCAACCTACGAGCAGTACTTC
d_call: -; j_call: TRBJ2-7; v_call: TRBV2; clone_size: -; cdr3_aa: CASSEAPTRGYEQYF; cdr3_nt: TGTGCCAGCAGTGAAGCGCCCACTAGGGGGTACGAGCAGTACTTC
d_call: TRBD1; j_call: TRBJ2-7; v_call: TRBV11-2; clone_size: -; cdr3_aa: CASSTGGVEYEQYF; cdr3_nt: TGTGCCAGCAGCACAGGGGGAGTGGAGTACGAGCAGTACTTC
d_call: -; j_call: TRBJ2-7; v_call: TRBV18; clone_size: -; cdr3_aa: CASSPSSQAAYEQYF; cdr3_nt: TGTGCCAGCTCACCATCGAGCCAGGCGGCCTACGAGCAGTACTTC
d_call: -; j_call: TRBJ2-3; v_call: TRBV7-9; clone_size: -; cdr3_aa: CASSLVAKLTDTQYF; cdr3_nt: TGTGCCAGCAGCTTAGTAGCGAAACTCACAGATACGCAGTATTTT
d_call: TRBD2; j_call: TRBJ2-4; v_call: TRBV28; clone_size: -; cdr3_aa: CAISGRGIAKNIQYF; cdr3_nt: TGTGCCATTAGCGGGAGGGGAATAGCCAAAAACATTCAGTACTTC
d_call: -; j_call: TRBJ1-4; v_call: TRBV15; clone_size: once; cdr3_aa: CATSRTQSRATNEKLFF; cdr3_nt: TGTGCCACCAGCAGAACCCAATCCAGGGCAACTAATGAAAAACTGTTTTTT
d_call: -; j_call: TRBJ2-7; v_call: TRBV5-1; clone_size: -; cdr3_aa: CASGYEGREQYF; cdr3_nt: TGCGCCAGTGGGTATGAAGGACGCGAGCAGTACTTC
d_call: TRBD1; j_call: TRBJ2-1; v_call: TRBV29-1; clone_size: -; cdr3_aa: CSVRKQGDNEQFF; cdr3_nt: TGCAGCGTTCGCAAGCAGGGGGACAATGAGCAGTTCTTC
d_call: TRBD1; j_call: TRBJ1-2; v_call: TRBV7-8; clone_size: -; cdr3_aa: CASSFDRDYGYTF; cdr3_nt: TGTGCCAGCAGCTTCGACAGGGACTATGGCTACACCTTC
d_call: -; j_call: TRBJ2-5; v_call: TRBV5-1; clone_size: -; cdr3_aa: CASSSTGGVETQYF; cdr3_nt: TGCGCCAGCAGCAGCACAGGGGGGGTTGAGACCCAGTACTTC
d_call: -; j_call: TRBJ1-1; v_call: TRBV27; clone_size: -; cdr3_aa: CASSYAGSNTEAFF; cdr3_nt: TGTGCCAGCAGTTACGCTGGATCGAACACTGAAGCTTTCTTT